The source of this T cell receptor beta chain is a study of cytomegalovirus exposure and HLA in healthy donors (dated by TCRdb to about 2017). General notes on the study: An earlier analysis of approximately 640 of the donors reported roughly 270 Gb of sequence data and 100 million to 140 million unique TCR beta sequences from 150 million to 200 million T cells. An early release that covered fewer than 750 HLA-typed donors contained approximately 300 gigabases of sequencing data and 65 million to 100 million unique TCR sequences. Of the 300 to 500 genotyped donors, 80% to 90% were placed in the genetic ancestry cluster associated with self-reported Caucasian donors. The aim of the study was to test whether cataloging public T cell receptors could identify signatures of past pathogen exposure. The T cell repertoires of around 670 subjects were profiled by immunosequencing and related to cytomegalovirus serostatus. A separate validation cohort of more than 100 different subjects was used in addition to the approximately 700-subject first cohort. The study combined high-throughput TCR immunosequencing, statistical association of individual TCRs with disease status, and machine learning to predict cytomegalovirus infection status. A later analysis re-examined previously published TCR beta repertoires from more than 650 donors and added high-resolution HLA genotyping to investigate patterns of TCR occurrence. In the later analysis, no new phenotypic data were used to find candidate immune exposures; instead, reliance was placed on TCR beta sequences and their occurrence across donors. To decide whether each TCR beta V gene segment behaved as functional or pseudogenic, an earlier analysis of fewer than 750 of the donors relied on high-throughput TCR beta sequencing. Donor age, sex, ethnicity and CMV serostatus were compiled alongside the repertoire data. A later genetic analysis took genome-wide SNP genotypes for about three fifths of the 666 donors and used that subset as a discovery cohort. Every repertoire in the discovery cohort had been generated on one and the same sequencing platform. HLA typing included class I and class II loci at four-digit resolution. The number of donors typed differed by locus, with roughly 620-630 for A, B, C, DRB1 and DQB1, more than 500 for DQA1, 600 to 610 for DPA1, and some 450 for DPB1. Several DR-DQ haplotypes were handled as single units for association and clustering because linkage in the cohort was strong. Among about 360 genotyped donors of the cohort, an average of about 240,000 unique TCR beta nucleotide sequences were sequenced per donor, roughly a sixth of them non-productive. Study-level results and caveats: In a later analysis, HLA-associated TCR beta chains were found to be more clonally expanded and to have lower generation probabilities than equally common non-associated chains. Some IMGT-functional V segments, including TRBV6-2 and TRBV6-3, could not be told apart with the 87-base-pair reads, so those segments were excluded. The study gave a list of under 200 TCR beta chains associated with cytomegalovirus. Because counts were too low, under 20 rarely observed V segments, including chromosome 9 orphons, were left out of the earlier analysis of some 640 of the donors. According to the authors, the approach could potentially be generalized to other disease states and immunological phenotypes. The classifier was reported to diagnose cytomegalovirus status with high specificity and sensitivity in both the original cohort and the validation cohort. In a later genetic analysis, a missense DCLRE1C variant was associated with V-gene and J-gene trimming of TCR beta chains, and the association was replicated in an independent cohort. A later analysis found that TCR association rates varied across HLA loci, with DRB1 alleles showing the most associated TCRs and HLA-C alleles the fewest. A further reported finding was that TCR beta sequences accurately predicted the HLA-A and HLA-B alleles for most subjects in the first cohort. Because some donors lacked HLA typing at each locus, the association tests relied only on the typed subset. Most TCR sequences were seen in very few donors, while some public TCRs were found in many individuals. Compared with the approximately 700-donor mean, donors in an Asian-associated ancestry cluster had fewer N-insertions in productive TCRs, according to a later genetic analysis. Several of the top co-occurrence clusters appeared to be linked to parvovirus B19, influenza, CMV and Epstein-Barr virus, according to a later analysis. Strong co-occurrence of HLA alleles, especially DR and DQ, made assigning TCR associations to individual alleles difficult. A few of the identified cytomegalovirus-associated TCR beta chains were confirmed in vitro to be specific for cytomegalovirus antigens. For the cohort, immune exposure information was limited to CMV serostatus. In this cohort, only TCR beta chains were sequenced, and detectable features were limited by the absence of alpha or paired-chain data. A later analysis associated some 17,000 TCR beta sequences with specific HLA alleles at a false discovery rate of 0.05. An earlier analysis of approximately 500 of the donors showed that most TCR beta V segments appeared in productive rearrangements either about 87% or about 30% of the time, which broadly matched IMGT annotations. The sequencing pipeline was judged likely to have produced a cluster of highly shared sequence variants as a technical artifact. Linkage disequilibrium might explain the correlated functional status among segregating V segments, but an unknown experimental factor could not be excluded. Presence/absence analyses assumed roughly uniform sequencing depth across donors, an assumption that may not hold. According to a later analysis, most CMV-associated TCR beta chains appeared to be HLA-restricted, and the HLA associations seemed to be driven largely by CMV exposure.

This clone was picked up a small number of times. It lacks a known antigen. No much larger clone is present one base from it, and per-base qualities are unavailable. The cohort was made up of 500 to 800 healthy bone marrow donors. At the time of sampling, every cohort member was nominally healthy, though immune exposures that went unrecorded were likely present. The donor tested CMV seronegative, placing the donor among the 352 seronegative members of the cohort. A peripheral blood sample was provided by each donor, and peripheral blood mononuclear cells were used for TCR beta sequencing. Genomic DNA was extracted from the blood cell samples with the Qiagen DNeasy Blood Extraction Kit. The method was the immunoSEQ multiplex PCR assay. For the multiplex PCR, a mixture combining 60 forward primers for TCR Vbeta segments and 13 reverse primers for TCR Jbeta segments was used. Amplification of the CDR3 region of rearranged TCR beta genes was performed with a multiplex PCR assay on genomic DNA. The Illumina HiSeq System was used to sequence the amplified TCR beta libraries as 87-base-pair reads. Per the authors' processing: Across the 500 to 750 repertoires, a later analysis counted 80 million or so unique TCR beta chains, around 10 million of which were shared by at least two donors. Raw reads were error-corrected and collapsed into unique sequences by a nearest-neighbor algorithm in which closely related sequences were merged to remove PCR and sequencing errors. CDR3 sequences were aligned to IMGT reference sequences to assign V, D and J gene segments. For a sequence to be retained, a match of at least six nucleotides was required to both a V gene segment and a J gene segment. Rearrangements were called productive when the CDR3 lacked stop codons and stayed in frame with V and J; all others were non-productive. Following IMGT convention, CDR3 was defined as the stretch from the second conserved V-encoded cysteine up to the conserved J-encoded phenylalanine. Sequences without an unambiguous match to a single V gene segment were excluded from the earlier analysis of a few hundred of the donors. In an earlier analysis of 587 of the donors, a V segment was called functional when productive rearrangements were above 56.7%, and segregating when the standard deviation between donors exceeded 5%. A statistical classification framework was developed to diagnose cytomegalovirus status using the catalog of TCR beta chain sequences. In a later analysis, V and J genes were assigned by comparing TCR nucleotide sequences against IMGT/GENE-DB human TR gene sequences. Using the TCRdist pipeline, a later analysis assigned CDR3 sequences along with most-parsimonious VDJ recombination scenarios. In a later analysis, every TCR beta chain was defined by the combination of its CDR3 amino acid sequence and its V-gene family, and reads without a unique V-gene family were dropped. To address suspected cross-contamination and a sequencing artifact, a later analysis removed over 500 highly shared, low-generation-probability nucleotide sequences. In a later analysis, a clonal expansion index was calculated for each public chain from normalized within-repertoire ranks of inferred template counts. In a later analysis, generation probabilities were computed using a VDJ recombination model fitted to out-of-frame rearrangements, and the results were checked against IGoR. In a later analysis, TCR-TCR, TCR-HLA and TCR-CMV co-occurrence was scored with hypergeometric tests, and a repertoire-size bias correction was applied to TCR pairs. In a later analysis, false discovery rates were estimated by permuting HLA or CMV assignments 20 times. In a later analysis, co-occurring TCRs were grouped using DBSCAN, with TCRdist sequence similarity added in when clustering inside HLA-allele-positive subsets. Co-occurrence clustering excluded repertoires with fewer than 30,000 or more than 120,000 public chains, plus five with anomalous nucleotide sharing. The table was pulled from immuneACCESS by TCRdb, which kept in-frame rearrangements only. Such tables lose some clones; where checked, under half of the loss comes from unresolved V genes, and the rest has no known cause. The DNA was the basis for D and trimming; V, J and clone size are from that table. The sample profile shows 45,000 to 65,000 clones; 70% to 85% of them were found once. The ten largest clonotypes hold roughly 1.4% of the sample.

Trimming at the junction amounts to 3 bases on V and 9 bases on J, and the germline ends lie 3 bases apart. As encoded in the germline V gene, CDR1 is WSHSY while CDR2 is SAAADI. The CDR3, cysteine through phenylalanine, is 11 amino acids long. The retained sequence is limited to the CDR3, 33 bases, with the frame set at the first base. The sequence was obtained from a man aged 25-45 years in good health and CMV-seronegative. This chain joins TRBV10-2 to TRBJ1-6; too little of a D gene remains to name it. Sequences were obtained from PBMCs. The DNA sequence follows: TGCGCCAGCAGTGATAGTTCACCCCTCCACTTT. It encodes CASSDSSPLHF.